Given below is one TCR beta chain in context. Trimming took off 2 bases at V and 5 bases at J, with 12 bases between the two ends. This CDR3 contains 13 residues. Per the germline V gene, CDR1 is GTSNPN and CDR2 is SVGIG (reference sequence). The sample comes from a study of blood T cells in healthy people across ages. For the second PCR, which ran for roughly 7 to 11 cycles, a sample-barcoded 5' primer and a J-beta primer mix were used. TCRdb itself ran the 5' RACE reads through MiXCR, one entry per CDR3 protein. The profile shows over a million distinct CDR3 sequences, about 45% of them singletons. The material sequenced was blood. The chain has TRBV30 and TRBJ2-5; D is possibly TRBD2 (5 bases). The receptor's source is a woman under 30 in good health. CDR3 nucleotides: TGTGCCTGGAGTCGCTTCCCGGGGGAGACCCAGTACTTC. This codes for CAWSRFPGETQYF.